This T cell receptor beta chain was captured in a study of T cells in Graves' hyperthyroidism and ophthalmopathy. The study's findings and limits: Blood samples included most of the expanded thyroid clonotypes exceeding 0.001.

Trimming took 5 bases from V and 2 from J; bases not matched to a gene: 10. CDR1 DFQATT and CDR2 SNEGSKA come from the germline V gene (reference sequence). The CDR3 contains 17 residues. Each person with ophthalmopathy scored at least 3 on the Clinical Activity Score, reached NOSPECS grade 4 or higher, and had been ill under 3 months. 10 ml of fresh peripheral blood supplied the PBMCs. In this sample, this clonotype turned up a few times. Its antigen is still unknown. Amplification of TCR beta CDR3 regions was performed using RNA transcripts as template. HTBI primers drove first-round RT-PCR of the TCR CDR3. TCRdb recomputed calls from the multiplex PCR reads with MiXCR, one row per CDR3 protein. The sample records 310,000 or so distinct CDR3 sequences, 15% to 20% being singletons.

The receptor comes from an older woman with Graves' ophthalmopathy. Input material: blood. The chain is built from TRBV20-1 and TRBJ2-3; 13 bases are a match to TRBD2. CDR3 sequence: CSAGRLAGGKYTDTQYF. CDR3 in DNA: TGCAGTGCTGGGAGACTAGCGGGGGGAAAATACACAGATACGCAGTATTTT.